Reported below is one TCR beta chain. Relapsing-remitting disease, either stable or active, was present in the multiple sclerosis controls, who were treatment-naive patients. An input of about 0.5 to 1 ug of RNA was subjected to reverse transcription using random hexamers. Amplification of TCR beta CDR3 was carried out by immunoSEQ multiplex PCR, which covered 54 Vbeta and 13 Jbeta segments. Each CDR3 protein gets one entry after TCRdb re-called the immunoSEQ multiplex PCR reads with MiXCR. The table has about 250,000 distinct CDR3 sequences, about 93% seen once. This record belongs to a study of CD8 T cells in Susac syndrome. CDR1 is SGHNT, CDR2 YYREEE, per germline (reference sequence). V was trimmed by 0 bases and J by 10 bases, leaving 10 bases between them. The CDR3 length is 13 residues.

The TCR comes from a human donor with multiple sclerosis. The material sequenced was CD4+ T cells from PBMCs. The chain has TRBV5-4 and TRBJ1-4; D is unresolved. CDR3 bases: TGTGCCAGCAGCTTGGCCGAAAGTGGAAAACTGTTTTTT. This translates into CASSLAESGKLFF.